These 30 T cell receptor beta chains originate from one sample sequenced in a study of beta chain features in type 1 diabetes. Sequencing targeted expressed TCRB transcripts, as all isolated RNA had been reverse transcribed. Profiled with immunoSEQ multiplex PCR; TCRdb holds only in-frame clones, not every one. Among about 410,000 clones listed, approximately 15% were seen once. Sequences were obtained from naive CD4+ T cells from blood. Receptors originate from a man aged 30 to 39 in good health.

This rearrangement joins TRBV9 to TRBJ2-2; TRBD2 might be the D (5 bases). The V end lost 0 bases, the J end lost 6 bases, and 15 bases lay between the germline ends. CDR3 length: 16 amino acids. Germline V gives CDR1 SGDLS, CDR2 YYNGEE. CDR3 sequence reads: CASSVAPNYGAGELFF. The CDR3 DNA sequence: TGTGCCAGCAGCGTAGCCCCAAATTACGGGGCCGGGGAGCTGTTTTTT. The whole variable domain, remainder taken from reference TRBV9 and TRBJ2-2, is DSGVTQTPKHLITATGQRVTLRCSPRSGDLSVYWYQQSLDQGLQFLIQYYNGEERAKGNILERFSAQQFPDLHSELNLSSLELGDSALYFCASSVAPNYGAGELFFGEGSRLTVL.

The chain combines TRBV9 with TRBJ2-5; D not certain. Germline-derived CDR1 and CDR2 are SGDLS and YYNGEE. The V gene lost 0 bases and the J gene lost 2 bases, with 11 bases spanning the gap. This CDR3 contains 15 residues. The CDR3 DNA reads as TGTGCCAGCAGCGTAGGGGTCACCCAACAAGAGACCCAGTACTTC. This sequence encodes CASSVGVTQQETQYF. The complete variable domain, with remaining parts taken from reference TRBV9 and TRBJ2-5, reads DSGVTQTPKHLITATGQRVTLRCSPRSGDLSVYWYQQSLDQGLQFLIQYYNGEERAKGNILERFSAQQFPDLHSELNLSSLELGDSALYFCASSVGVTQQETQYFGPGTRLLVL.

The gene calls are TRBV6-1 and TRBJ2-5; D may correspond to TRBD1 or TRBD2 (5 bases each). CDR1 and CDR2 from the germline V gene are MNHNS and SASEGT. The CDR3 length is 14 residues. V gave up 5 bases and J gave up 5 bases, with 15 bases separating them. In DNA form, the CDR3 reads TGTGCCAGCAGTCCCGGGACGACCGGGGAGACCCAGTACTTC. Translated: CASSPGTTGETQYF.

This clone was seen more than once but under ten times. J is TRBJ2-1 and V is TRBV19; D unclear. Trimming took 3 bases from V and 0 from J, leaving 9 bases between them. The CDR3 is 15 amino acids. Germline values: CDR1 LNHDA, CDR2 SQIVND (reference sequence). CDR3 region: CASSIRGSSYNEQFF. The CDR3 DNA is TGTGCCAGTAGTATTCGCGGTAGCTCCTACAATGAGCAGTTCTTC.

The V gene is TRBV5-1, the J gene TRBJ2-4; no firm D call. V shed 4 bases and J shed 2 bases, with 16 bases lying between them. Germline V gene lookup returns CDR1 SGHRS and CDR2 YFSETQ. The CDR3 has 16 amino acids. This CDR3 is CASSPGRIGSKNIQYF. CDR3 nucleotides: TGCGCCAGCAGCCCCGGTAGGATCGGATCCAAAAACATTCAGTACTTC.

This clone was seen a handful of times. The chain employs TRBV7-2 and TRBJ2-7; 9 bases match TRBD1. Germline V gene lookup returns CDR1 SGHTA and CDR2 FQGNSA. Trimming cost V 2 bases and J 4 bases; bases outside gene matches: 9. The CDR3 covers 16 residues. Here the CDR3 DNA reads TGTGCCAGCAGCTTACTCGGGACAGGGACGGTATACGAGCAGTACGTC. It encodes CASSLLGTGTVYEQYV.

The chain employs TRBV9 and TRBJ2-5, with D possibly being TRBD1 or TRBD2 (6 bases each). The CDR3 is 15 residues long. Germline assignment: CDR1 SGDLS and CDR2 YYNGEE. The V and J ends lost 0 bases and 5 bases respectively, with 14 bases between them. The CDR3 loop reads CASSVAGGIRETQYF. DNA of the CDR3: TGTGCCAGCAGCGTAGCCGGGGGCATCAGGGAGACCCAGTACTTC.

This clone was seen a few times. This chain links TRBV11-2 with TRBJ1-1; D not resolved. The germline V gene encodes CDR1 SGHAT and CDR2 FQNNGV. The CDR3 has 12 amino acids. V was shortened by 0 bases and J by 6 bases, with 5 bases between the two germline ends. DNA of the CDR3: TGTGCCAGCAGCTTAGAAGGGTCTGAAGCTTTCTTT. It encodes CASSLEGSEAFF.

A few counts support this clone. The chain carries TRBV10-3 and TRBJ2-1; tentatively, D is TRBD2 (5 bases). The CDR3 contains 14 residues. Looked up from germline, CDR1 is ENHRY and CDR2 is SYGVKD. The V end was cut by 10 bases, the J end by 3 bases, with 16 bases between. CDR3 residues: CATTGGGVYNEQFF. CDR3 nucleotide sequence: TGTGCCACCACTGGAGGTGGGGTCTACAATGAGCAGTTCTTC.

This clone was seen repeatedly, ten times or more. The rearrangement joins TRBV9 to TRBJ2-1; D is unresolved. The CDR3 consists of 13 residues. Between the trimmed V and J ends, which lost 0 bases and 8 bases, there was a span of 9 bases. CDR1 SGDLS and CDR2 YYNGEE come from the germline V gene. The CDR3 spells CASSVGWFDEQFF. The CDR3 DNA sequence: TGTGCCAGCAGCGTAGGTTGGTTCGATGAGCAGTTCTTC.

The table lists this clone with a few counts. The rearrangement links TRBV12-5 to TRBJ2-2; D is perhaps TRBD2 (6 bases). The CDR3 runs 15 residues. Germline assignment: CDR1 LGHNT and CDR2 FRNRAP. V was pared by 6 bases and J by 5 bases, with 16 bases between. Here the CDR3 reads CASGLARGDTGELFF. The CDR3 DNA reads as TGTGCTAGTGGACTAGCCCGAGGGGATACCGGGGAGCTGTTTTTT.

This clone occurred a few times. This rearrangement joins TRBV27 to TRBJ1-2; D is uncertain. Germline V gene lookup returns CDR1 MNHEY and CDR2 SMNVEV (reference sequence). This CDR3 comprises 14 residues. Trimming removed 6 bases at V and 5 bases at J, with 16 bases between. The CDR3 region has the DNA TGTGCCAGCAGCGTCGTAGTGGGCGGGTATGGCTACACCTTC. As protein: CASSVVVGGYGYTF.

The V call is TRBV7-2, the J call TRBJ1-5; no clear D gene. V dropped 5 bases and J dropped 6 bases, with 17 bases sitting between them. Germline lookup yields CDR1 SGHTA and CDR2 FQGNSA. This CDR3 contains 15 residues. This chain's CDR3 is CASSLESQSGQPQHF. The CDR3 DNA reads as TGTGCCAGCAGCCTGGAATCCCAATCGGGTCAGCCCCAGCATTTT.

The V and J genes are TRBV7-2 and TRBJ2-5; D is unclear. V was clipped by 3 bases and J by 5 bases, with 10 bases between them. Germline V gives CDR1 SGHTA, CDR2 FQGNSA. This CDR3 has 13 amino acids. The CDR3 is CASSLNSPETQYF. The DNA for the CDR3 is TGTGCCAGCAGCTTGAACTCCCCGGAGACCCAGTACTTC. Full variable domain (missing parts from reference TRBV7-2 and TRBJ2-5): GAGVSQSPSNKVTEKGKDVELRCDPISGHTALYWYRQSLGQGLEFLIYFQGNSAPDKSGLPSDRFSAERTGGSVSTLTIQRTQQEDSAVYLCASSLNSPETQYFGPGTRLLVL.

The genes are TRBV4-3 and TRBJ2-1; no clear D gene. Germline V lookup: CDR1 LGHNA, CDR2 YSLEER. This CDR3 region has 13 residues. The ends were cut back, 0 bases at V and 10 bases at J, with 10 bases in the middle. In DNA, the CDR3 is TGCGCCAGCAGCCAAGAACTGAGGAACGAGCAGTTCTTC. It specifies CASSQELRNEQFF.

The CDR3: CASSKGLTGYNEQFF. The CDR3 DNA is TGTGCCAGCAGCAAGGGACTCACCGGTTACAATGAGCAGTTCTTC. V is TRBV11-3 and J is TRBJ2-1; possible D gene TRBD2, 6 bases. CDR1 is SGHNT, CDR2 YENEEA, per germline. The CDR3 runs 15 residues. Trimming removed 5 bases from V and 4 bases from J, with 15 bases in between.

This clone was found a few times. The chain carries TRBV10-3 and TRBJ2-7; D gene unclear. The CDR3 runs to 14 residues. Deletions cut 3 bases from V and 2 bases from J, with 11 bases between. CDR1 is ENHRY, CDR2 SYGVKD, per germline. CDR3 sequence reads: CAISDKGATYEQYV. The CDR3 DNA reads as TGTGCCATCAGTGATAAAGGAGCGACCTACGAGCAGTACGTC.

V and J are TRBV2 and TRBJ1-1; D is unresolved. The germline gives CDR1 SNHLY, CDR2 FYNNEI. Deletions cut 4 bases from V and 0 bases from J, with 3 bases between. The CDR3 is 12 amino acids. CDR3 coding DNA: TGTGCCAGCAGTGTCATGAACACTGAAGCTTTCTTT. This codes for CASSVMNTEAFF.

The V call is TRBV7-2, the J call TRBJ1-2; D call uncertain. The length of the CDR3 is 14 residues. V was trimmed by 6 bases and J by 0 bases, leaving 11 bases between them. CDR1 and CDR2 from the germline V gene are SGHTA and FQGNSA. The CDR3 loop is CASSPGFANYGYTF. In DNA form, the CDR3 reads TGTGCCAGCAGTCCGGGGTTCGCTAACTATGGCTACACCTTC. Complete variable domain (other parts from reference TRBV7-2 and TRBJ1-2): GAGVSQSPSNKVTEKGKDVELRCDPISGHTALYWYRQSLGQGLEFLIYFQGNSAPDKSGLPSDRFSAERTGGSVSTLTIQRTQQEDSAVYLCASSPGFANYGYTFGSGTRLTVV.

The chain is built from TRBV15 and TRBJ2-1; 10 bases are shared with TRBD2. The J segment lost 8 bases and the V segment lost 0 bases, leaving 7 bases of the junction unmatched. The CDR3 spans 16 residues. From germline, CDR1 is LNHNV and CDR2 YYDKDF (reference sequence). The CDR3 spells CATSREVASGSHEQFF. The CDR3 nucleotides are TGTGCCACCAGCAGAGAGGTGGCTAGCGGGAGTCATGAGCAGTTCTTC.

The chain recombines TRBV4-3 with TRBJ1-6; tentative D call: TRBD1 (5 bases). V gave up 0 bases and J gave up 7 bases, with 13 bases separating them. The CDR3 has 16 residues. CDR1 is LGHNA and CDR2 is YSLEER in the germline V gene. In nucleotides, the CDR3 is TGCGCCAGCAGCCAAGATTTGGCAGGGACCAATTCACCCCTCCACTTT. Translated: CASSQDLAGTNSPLHF.

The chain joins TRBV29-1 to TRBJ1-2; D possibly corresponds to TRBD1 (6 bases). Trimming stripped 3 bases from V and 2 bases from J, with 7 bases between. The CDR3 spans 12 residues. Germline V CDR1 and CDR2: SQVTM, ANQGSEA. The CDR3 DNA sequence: TGCAGCGTTGAGGGGACAAACTATGGCTACACCTTC. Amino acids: CSVEGTNYGYTF.

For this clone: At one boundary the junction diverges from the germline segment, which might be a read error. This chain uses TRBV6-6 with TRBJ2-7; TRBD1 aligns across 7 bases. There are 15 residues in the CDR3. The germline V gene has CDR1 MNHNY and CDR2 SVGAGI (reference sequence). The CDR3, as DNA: TGTGCCAGCAGACTTGGGTACAGGGGCTCCAACGAGCAGTACTTC. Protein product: CASRLGYRGSNEQYF.

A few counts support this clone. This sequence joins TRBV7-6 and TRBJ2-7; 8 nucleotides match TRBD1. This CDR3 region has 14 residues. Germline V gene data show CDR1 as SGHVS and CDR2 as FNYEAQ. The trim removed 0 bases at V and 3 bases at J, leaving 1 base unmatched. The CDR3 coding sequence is TGTGCCAGCAGCTTAGCTGGACAGGGCTACGAGCAGTACTTC. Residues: CASSLAGQGYEQYF.

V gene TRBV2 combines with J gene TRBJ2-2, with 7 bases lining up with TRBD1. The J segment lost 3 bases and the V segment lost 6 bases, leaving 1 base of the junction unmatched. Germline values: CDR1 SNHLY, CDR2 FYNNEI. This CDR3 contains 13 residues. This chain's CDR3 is CASRQGYTGELFF. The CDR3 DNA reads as TGTGCCAGCAGACAGGGGTACACCGGGGAGCTGTTTTTT.

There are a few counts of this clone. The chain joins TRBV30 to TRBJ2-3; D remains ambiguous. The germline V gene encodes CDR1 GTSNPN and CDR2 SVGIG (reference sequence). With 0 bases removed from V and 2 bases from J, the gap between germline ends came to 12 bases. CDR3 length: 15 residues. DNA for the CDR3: TGTGCCTGGAGTGTTCCCGACTCAGACACAGATACGCAGTATTTT. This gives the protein CAWSVPDSDTDTQYF.

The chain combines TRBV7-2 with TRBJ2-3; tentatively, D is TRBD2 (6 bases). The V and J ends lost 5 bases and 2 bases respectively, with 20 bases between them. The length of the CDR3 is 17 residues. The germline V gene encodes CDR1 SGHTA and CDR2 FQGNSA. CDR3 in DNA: TGTGCCAGCAGCCCCCCCGGGACTCCTTATATCACAGATACGCAGTATTTT. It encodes CASSPPGTPYITDTQYF. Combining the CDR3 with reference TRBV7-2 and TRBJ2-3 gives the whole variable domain GAGVSQSPSNKVTEKGKDVELRCDPISGHTALYWYRQSLGQGLEFLIYFQGNSAPDKSGLPSDRFSAERTGGSVSTLTIQRTQQEDSAVYLCASSPPGTPYITDTQYFGPGTRLTVL.

This CDR3 is CASSPGAFEQYV. The CDR3 DNA sequence: TGTGCCAGCAGCCCCGGGGCTTTCGAGCAGTACGTC. The chain joins TRBV11-2 to TRBJ2-7; D possibly matches TRBD1 or TRBD2 (5 bases each). This CDR3 has 12 residues. Germline V lookup: CDR1 SGHAT, CDR2 FQNNGV. V lost 5 bases, J lost 6 bases, and 11 bases lay in between.

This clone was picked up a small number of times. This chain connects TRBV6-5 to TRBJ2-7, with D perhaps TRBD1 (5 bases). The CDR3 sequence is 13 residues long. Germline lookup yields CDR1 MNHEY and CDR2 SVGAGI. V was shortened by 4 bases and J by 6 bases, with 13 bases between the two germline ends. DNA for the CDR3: TGTGCCAGCAGTTGGAAGGCAGGGCGCGAGCAGTACGTC. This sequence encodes CASSWKAGREQYV.

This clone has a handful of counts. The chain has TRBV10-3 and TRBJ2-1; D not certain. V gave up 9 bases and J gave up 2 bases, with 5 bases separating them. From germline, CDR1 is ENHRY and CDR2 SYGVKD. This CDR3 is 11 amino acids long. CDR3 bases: TGTGCCATGGGTCCCTACAATGAGCAGTTCTTC. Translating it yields CAMGPYNEQFF.